This TCR beta chain stems from a study of cytomegalovirus exposure and HLA in healthy donors. Study-level points and caveats: According to a later analysis, most TCR beta chains associated with CMV appeared HLA-restricted. Beyond CMV serostatus, there was no information to go on about immune exposure. In vitro, a few CMV-associated chains proved specific for CMV antigens. Later analysis associated a missense DCLRE1C variant with TCR beta V- and J-gene trimming.

CDR1 is SGHVS and CDR2 is FQNEAQ in the germline V gene. Losses at the gene ends were 6 bases for V and 7 bases for J; bases not matched to a gene: 9. CDR3 length equals 15 residues. Amplification used 60 Vbeta primers and 13 Jbeta primers. Using immunoSEQ multiplex PCR, the repertoire was profiled, and TCRdb retains in-frame clones only, with some absent. Of about 240,000 clones in the sample, around 83% are singletons; the top ten hold approximately 0.24%. Turning to this clone: Its antigen is as yet unknown.

The chain joins TRBV7-8 to TRBJ2-1; 10 bases are a match to TRBD1. The sequence was obtained from a girl aged 2 to 9 in good health and CMV-seronegative. Sequencing was performed on PBMCs. CDR3 DNA sequence: TGTGCCAGCAGGGTTGACAGGGGGCGGTTTAATGAGCAGTTCTTC. This translates into CASRVDRGRFNEQFF.